Below are 16 T cell receptor beta chains sequenced from a single sample in a study of blood T cells in healthy people across ages. Primed by a sample-barcoded 5' primer and a J-beta primer mix, a second PCR proceeded for about 7 to 11 cycles. Using its own MiXCR run on the 5' RACE reads, TCRdb lists one record per CDR3 protein. The table lists 790,000 or so distinct CDR3 sequences, about 42% of them singletons. The sequencing sample was made of blood. The receptors stem from a man older than 75 in good health.

This clonotype was observed at least ten times. The J gene is TRBJ2-3, the V gene TRBV10-3, with TRBD2 identical over 14 bases. V was clipped by 10 bases and J by 6 bases; unmatched bases: 3. The CDR3 consists of 13 residues. CDR1 and CDR2 from the germline V gene are ENHRY and SYGVKD. The CDR3 here is CATGTSGSDTQYF. The CDR3 DNA reads as TGTGCCACCGGGACTAGCGGGAGTGATACGCAGTATTTT.

The V and J genes are TRBV19 and TRBJ2-6; D is tentatively TRBD1 or TRBD2 (5 bases each). The CDR3 sequence is 15 residues long. The V end was cut by 7 bases, the J end by 4 bases, with 14 bases between. Looked up from germline, CDR1 is LNHDA and CDR2 is SQIVND (reference sequence). CDR3 nucleotides: TGTGCCAGTATTTCCGAGGGGAGAGGGGCCAACGTCCTGACTTTC. It translates to CASISEGRGANVLTF.

The V call is TRBV5-1, the J call TRBJ1-1; no definite D call. This CDR3 is built from 13 residues. Looked up from germline, CDR1 is SGHRS and CDR2 is YFSETQ. Trimming removed 5 bases at V and 4 bases at J, with 12 bases between. The CDR3 sequence: CASRPQDSTEAFF. CDR3 bases: TGCGCCAGCAGACCTCAGGACTCCACTGAAGCTTTCTTT.

This clonotype showed up many times. V is TRBV10-3 and J is TRBJ2-7; D unresolved. The CDR3 is 14 residues long. The germline V gene has CDR1 ENHRY and CDR2 SYGVKD. Trimming pared 4 bases from V and 0 bases from J, leaving 10 bases between. The CDR3 sequence: CAISAARSSYEQYF. DNA of the CDR3: TGTGCCATCAGTGCGGCACGGAGCTCCTACGAGCAGTACTTC.

This clonotype has only a few counts. The J gene is TRBJ2-3, the V gene TRBV6-4; 7 positions agree with TRBD2. V gave up 0 bases and J gave up 4 bases; unmatched junction bases: 13. This CDR3 spans 18 amino acids. Germline V gives CDR1 MRHNA, CDR2 SNTAGT. This chain's CDR3 is CASSDSHGTKGGADTQYF. The CDR3 nucleotides read TGTGCCAGCAGTGACTCGCATGGGACTAAAGGCGGAGCAGATACGCAGTATTTT.

The gene calls are TRBV5-1 and TRBJ2-5; D not certain. The J call is uncertain, as TRBJ2-7 better fits the DNA end. The CDR3 has 13 residues. Germline CDR1 SGHRS, CDR2 YFSETQ. The DNA for the CDR3 is TGCGCCAGCAGCTTTAGTACCACCCGCGAGCAGTACTTC. Translated, it gives CASSFSTTREQYF.

This clonotype was counted only a few times. The V gene is TRBV20-1, the J gene TRBJ1-4, with 7 bases identical to TRBD1. The CDR3 runs to 13 residues. The junction had 5 bases not matched to a gene; V was cut back by 3 bases and J by 7 bases. Germline CDR1 and CDR2: DFQATT and SNEGSKA (reference sequence). Written as DNA, the CDR3 is TGCAGTGCTAGTGACAGGGATGGTGAAAAACTGTTTTTT. This gives the protein CSASDRDGEKLFF.

The genes are TRBV7-2 and TRBJ1-6; unclear D gene. Germline V gene sequence: CDR1 SGHTA, CDR2 FQGNSA. Trimming took 0 bases from V and 12 from J, leaving 6 bases between them. There are 12 residues in the CDR3. The chain's CDR3 is CASSLAVGPLHF. The CDR3 nucleotides read TGTGCCAGCAGCTTAGCGGTGGGACCCCTCCACTTT. The variable domain in full, with the rest retrieved from reference TRBV7-2 and TRBJ1-6, is GAGVSQSPSNKVTEKGKDVELRCDPISGHTALYWYRQSLGQGLEFLIYFQGNSAPDKSGLPSDRFSAERTGGSVSTLTIQRTQQEDSAVYLCASSLAVGPLHFGNGTRLTVT.

This clonotype was seen only a few times. The chain has TRBV21-1 and TRBJ2-5; TRBD2, the table's D call, lacks a check against the DNA. TRBV21-1 is listed as a pseudogene. The CDR3 runs to 15 residues. CDR3 sequence: CASSKESGGQETQYF. The CDR3 DNA reads TGTGCCAGCAGCAAAGAGAGCGGGGGCCAAGAGACCCAGTACTTC.

This clonotype was observed a handful of times. The chain recombines TRBV10-3 with TRBJ2-2, with 9 positions matching TRBD2. The length of the CDR3 is 17 residues. With 6 bases clipped from V and 4 bases from J, the junction kept 12 bases outside the gene matches. In germline, CDR1 is ENHRY, CDR2 SYGVKD. This chain's CDR3 is CAIREPAGGPSTGELFF. CDR3 DNA: TGTGCCATCAGGGAGCCGGCGGGAGGGCCTAGCACCGGGGAGCTGTTTTTT.

This clonotype was seen only a few times. The V gene is TRBV20-1, the J gene TRBJ2-3; 12 nucleotides line up with TRBD2. J gave up 8 bases and V 6 bases, and 12 bases lay outside the gene matches. The CDR3 sequence is 15 residues long. Germline V gene sequence: CDR1 DFQATT, CDR2 SNEGSKA (reference sequence). The DNA for the CDR3 is TGCAGTGCCCAAAGACTAGCGGGAGACCCAGGTACGCAGTATTTT. It encodes CSAQRLAGDPGTQYF.

V and J are TRBV2 and TRBJ2-5; D is uncertain. Trimming removed 3 bases from V and 3 bases from J, with 8 bases in between. The length of the CDR3 is 13 residues. CDR1 is SNHLY and CDR2 is FYNNEI in the germline V gene. Written as DNA, the CDR3 is TGTGCCAGCAGTGAGAACACCGAAGAGACCCAGTACTTC. As protein: CASSENTEETQYF.

This chain joins TRBV11-3 and TRBJ2-2; perhaps D is TRBD1 or TRBD2 (5 bases each). Trimming removed 2 bases from V and 0 bases from J, with 7 bases in between. This CDR3 region has 15 residues. Germline-derived CDR1 and CDR2 are SGHNT and YENEEA. In nucleotides, the CDR3 is TGTGCCAGCAGCTTACGGGGCTCGAACACCGGGGAGCTGTTTTTT. Protein sequence: CASSLRGSNTGELFF.

V gene TRBV28 combines with J gene TRBJ2-1; no clear D. The last part of the DNA fits TRBJ2-7 better; the J call may be wrong. The CDR3 extends over 14 amino acids. Germline CDR1 and CDR2: MDHEN and SYDVKM. Written as DNA, the CDR3 is TGTGCCAGCAGTCAATGGGCCGGCTACAATGAGCAGTACTTC. It specifies CASSQWAGYNEQYF.

Only a few counts were recorded for this clonotype. This chain links TRBV29-1 with TRBJ2-1, with 11 bases that match TRBD2. Losses at the gene ends were 6 bases for V and 3 bases for J; bases not matched to a gene: 7. The CDR3 has 15 residues. The germline CDR1 and CDR2 sequences are SQVTM and ANQGSEA. The CDR3: CSVVTSGRYYNEQFF. Written as DNA, the CDR3 is TGCAGCGTCGTCACTAGCGGGAGATACTACAATGAGCAGTTCTTC.

This clonotype was recorded a few times. The chain joins TRBV27 to TRBJ2-7; the D gene is possibly TRBD1 (6 bases). The CDR3 has 14 residues. Trimming left V 6 bases short and J 2 bases short, with 14 bases between. Germline V gives CDR1 MNHEY, CDR2 SMNVEV (reference sequence). CDR3 in DNA: TGTGCCAGCAGCCTAATTGGGGGCCCCTACGAGCAGTACTTC. Protein product: CASSLIGGPYEQYF.